The source of this T cell receptor beta chain is a study of T cells in Graves' hyperthyroidism and ophthalmopathy (dated by TCRdb to about 2019). Concerning the study at large: Peripheral blood was sampled at the time of initial diagnosis, prior to any treatment. To identify TCR V-J signatures that set the groups apart, the researchers used a discovery cohort of more than 95 patients, made up of fewer than 50 with Graves' ophthalmopathy and 55 to 65 with stable Graves' hyperthyroidism. Prospective prediction of ophthalmopathy was tested in an independent validation cohort consisting of 18 to 20 hyperthyroidism patients and 15 to 17 patients who later progressed to ophthalmopathy. The roughly 100 discovery patients were randomly divided into training and test sets at a 7:3 ratio. The study also compared thyroid tissue and blood T-cell repertoires from several Graves' hyperthyroidism patients. After blood sampling, hyperthyroidism patients were treated with methimazole at a starting dose of 30 mg daily, and ophthalmopathy patients were treated with high-dose intravenous methylprednisolone. The paper reports TCR Vbeta CDR3 sequencing of some 140 peripheral blood samples: some 44 ophthalmopathy, about 75 hyperthyroidism and 17 progressor patients. General findings and caveats noted by the study authors: In validation, progression to ophthalmopathy was predicted by the model with 70% to 71% sensitivity and 72.22% specificity, a median of about 6 months before onset. Sample size was not statistically predetermined, and investigators were not blinded to group allocation. Blood samples also contained most of the expanded thyroid clonotypes (frequency above 0.001), which suggests that blood repertoires may reflect thyroid immune responses. A 13 V-J signature model separated ophthalmopathy from stable hyperthyroidism, with about 88% sensitivity and about 81% specificity in cross-validation and 80%/75% in testing.

TCR beta CDR3 regions were amplified from RNA transcripts. The first round of RT-PCR for the TCR CDR3 was performed with the HTBI primer set and the Qiagen OneStep RT-PCR kit. Libraries were constructed in a second round of multiplex PCR, after which size selection and purification were performed. Paired-end sequencing of the libraries was performed with 100 bp reads on an Illumina HiSeq2000. In the original analysis: SOAPnuke was used to process the raw data, throwing out any read that contained adapters or uncalled bases, had a mean Phred below 15, or lacked an exact constant-primer or identifier match. High-quality paired reads were merged using COPE v1.2.5, and each unique nucleotide sequence was defined as a clonotype. MiTCR v1.1 was used to align clonotypes to the IMGT TRBV, TRBD and TRBJ reference segments. Analysis was restricted to V-J combinations with a frequency above 0.0001, which covered 99% to 99.2% of repertoires. A TCS score was defined as the ratio of F50 (clonal expansion) to E x V (chaos), with BLOSUM62-based TCRdist applied between CDR3 peptides within each V-J. Welch's t-statistics and random forest reduced around 510 V-J features to about 13, which were used in a naive Bayes classifier (R e1071). TCRdb passed the public sequencing reads through fastp at Q25 and MiXCR, retaining productive beta sequences. Rows are unified per CDR3 protein, each entry keeping the most common DNA and genes. Here the V and J calls rest on TCRdb's processing, not on the authors' analysis. Recorded for this sample are about 520,000 distinct CDR3 sequences; roughly a quarter of them occurred a single time. The ten top clones hold 11% of the sample.

V lost 2 bases and J lost 0 bases, and the count of bases not matched to a germline gene is 11. The CDR3 sequence holds 18 residues, the cysteine and phenylalanine included. Only CDR3 DNA remains: 54 bases, in frame from the first base. Based on the germline V gene, the CDR1 and CDR2 sequences are SNHLY and FYNNEI. This clonotype was seen a handful of times. The clone's antigen remains unknown. One base away there is no much larger clone; base qualities are not given. Moderately to severely active disease, a Clinical Activity Score of at least 3, a NOSPECS grade of at least 4, and a duration under 3 months were present in ophthalmopathy patients. Any patient with an uncontrolled infection, another autoimmune disease, pregnancy or lactation was excluded. Clinical symptoms, serum thyroxine and TRAb, thyroid ultrasound, and orbital computed tomography formed the basis for the diagnoses. PBMCs were separated from 10 ml of fresh peripheral blood using Ficoll-Paque density gradient centrifugation. Total RNA was extracted using Trizol reagent, and RNA quality was assessed on an Agilent 2100 Bioanalyzer.

The sequence was obtained from a woman younger than 45 with Graves' ophthalmopathy. Sequenced material: blood. The chain joins TRBV2 to TRBJ2-7, and TRBD1 matches 9 of the central bases. CDR3 protein: CASSEYGGTGISSYEQYF. The DNA reads as follows: TGTGCCAGCAGTGAATATGGGGGGACAGGGATCAGCTCCTACGAGCAGTACTTC.